One sample yielded the 22 T cell receptor beta chains listed below, sequenced in a study of CD8+CD57+ T cells in acquired aplastic anemia. Researchers used genomic DNA as the template to profile TCR beta VDJ and CDR3. TCRdb itself ran the reads through MiXCR, one entry per CDR3 protein. The repertoire consists of 450,000 to 600,000 distinct CDR3 sequences, with approximately 32% occurring once and the leading ten covering approximately 0.82%. Patients who underwent sequencing had shown CD8+CD57+ cell expansion by flow cytometry. The sequenced sample was sorted CD4+, CD8+, or CD8+CD57+ T cells (not recorded which) from PBMCs. These receptor sequences come from a human donor with aplastic anemia.

Of note for this clonotype: This could be a read error, since a much larger clone is one nucleotide away. The V and J genes are TRBV4-3 and TRBJ2-3; D is possibly TRBD1 (6 bases). CDR1 is LGHNA and CDR2 is YSLEER in the germline V gene. The CDR3 runs to 14 residues. The CDR3 sequence: CASSQEGQGDTQCF. CDR3 bases: TGCGCCAGCAGCCAAGAGGGACAAGGAGATACGCAGTGTTTT.

This chain joins TRBV3-1 and TRBJ1-6, with TRBD1 matching 9 bases. This CDR3 spans 13 amino acids. J was trimmed by 12 bases and V by 1 base; bases with no gene match: 1. Germline CDR1 reads LGHDT; CDR2 reads YNNKEL (reference sequence). CDR3 sequence: CASSQGTGVPLHF. Written as DNA, the CDR3 is TGTGCCAGCAGCCAAGGGACAGGGGTACCCCTCCACTTT. The full variable domain, rest sourced from reference TRBV3-1 and TRBJ1-6, is DTAVSQTPKYLVTQMGNDKSIKCEQNLGHDTMYWYKQDSKKFLKIMFSYNNKELIINETVPNRFSPKSPDKAHLNLHINSLELGDSAVYFCASSQGTGVPLHFGNGTRLTVT.

This clonotype was observed a few times. A much larger clone lies one base from this, so it may be a read error. The chain combines TRBV24-1 with TRBJ1-1; weak D call: TRBD1 (5 bases). This CDR3 comprises 13 residues. Per the germline V gene, CDR1 is KGHDR and CDR2 is SFDVKD. CDR3 residues: CATSAPGTTGAFF. DNA of the CDR3: TGTGCCACCAGTGCGCCAGGGACCACTGGAGCTTTCTTT.

About this clonotype itself: Mismatch with germline at one junction end may stem from a read error. The chain employs TRBV2 and TRBJ2-7, with a weak D call TRBD1 (5 bases). Per the germline V gene, CDR1 is SNHLY and CDR2 is FYNNEI. The length of the CDR3 is 12 residues. In DNA form, the CDR3 reads TGTGCCAGCACCCTGGACATATCCGAGCAGCACTTC. It translates to CASTLDISEQHF.

This clonotype was counted many times. J is TRBJ2-5 and V is TRBV7-9; 13 bases map to TRBD2. The V and J ends lost 5 bases and 5 bases, in that order; junction bases with no gene match: 5. This CDR3 region has 15 residues. Germline V gene data show CDR1 as SEHNR and CDR2 as FQNEAQ (reference sequence). The CDR3 sequence: CASSNGLAGVETQYF. Written as DNA, the CDR3 is TGTGCCAGCAGCAATGGACTAGCGGGAGTGGAGACCCAGTACTTC.

This clonotype came up many times. The genes are TRBV7-2 and TRBJ2-5; 7 nucleotides match TRBD2. The ends lost 5 bases at V and 5 bases at J; junction bases unmatched: 2. The CDR3 covers 12 residues. Germline CDR1 is SGHTA and CDR2 is FQGNSA. CDR3 residues: CASSRAGETQYF. CDR3 coding DNA: TGTGCCAGCAGCCGAGCGGGGGAGACCCAGTACTTC. Full variable domain (rest looked up from reference TRBV7-2 and TRBJ2-5): GAGVSQSPSNKVTEKGKDVELRCDPISGHTALYWYRQSLGQGLEFLIYFQGNSAPDKSGLPSDRFSAERTGGSVSTLTIQRTQQEDSAVYLCASSRAGETQYFGPGTRLLVL.

Note on this clonotype: Being one base from a much bigger clone, this may be a read error. This chain uses TRBV20-1 with TRBJ1-2, with no clear D. Deletions cut 3 bases from V and 4 bases from J, with 12 bases between. This CDR3 region has 13 residues. Germline CDR1 and CDR2: DFQATT and SNEGSKA (reference sequence). CDR3 residues: CSASTEVGYGYTF. CDR3 DNA sequence: TGCAGTGCTAGTACGGAAGTGGGCTATGGCTACACCTTC.

This clonotype occurred a few times. CDR3 residues: CASTRGGLSQPQHF. The CDR3 DNA follows: TGTGCCAGCACCAGGGGGGGGTTGAGTCAGCCCCAGCATTTT. The V gene is TRBV12-3 or TRBV12-4, the J gene TRBJ1-5, with 7 bases aligning to TRBD1. The CDR3 totals 14 residues. V dropped 7 bases and J dropped 6; count of bases not matched to a gene: 9.

V is TRBV9 and J is TRBJ2-1; tentative D call: TRBD2 (5 bases). The germline V and J ends were trimmed by 1 base and 9 bases, with 14 bases remaining between them. The CDR3 sequence is 14 residues long. CDR1 and CDR2 (germline): SGDLS, YYNGEE. CDR3 DNA sequence: TGTGCCAGCAGCGTAACAGCGCAAGGAGGTGAGCAGTTCTTC. This gives the protein CASSVTAQGGEQFF.

This clonotype appeared many times. The rearrangement uses TRBV10-3 and TRBJ2-5; 8 nucleotides agree with TRBD2. This CDR3 has 20 residues. Trimming at V came to 4 bases and at J to 7 bases, leaving 26 bases not matched to a gene. Germline V gene lookup returns CDR1 ENHRY and CDR2 SYGVKD. DNA for the CDR3: TGTGCCATCAGTGTTAAAATAGCGGGAACGAACACGACCACTTTTGGGACCCAGTACTTC. It codes for CAISVKIAGTNTTTFGTQYF.

The rearrangement uses TRBV7-2 and TRBJ1-4, with D uncertain. Trimming cost V 5 bases and J 8 bases, with 12 bases left between them. Germline loops: CDR1 SGHTA, CDR2 FQGNSA. The CDR3 has 13 residues. CDR3 bases: TGTGCCAGCAGCCCCAGGCAGCAAGAAAAACTGTTTTTT. Translated, it gives CASSPRQQEKLFF.

In this sample, this clonotype turned up many times. The chain is built from TRBV7-9 and TRBJ1-5, with TRBD1 matching 8 bases. The CDR3 runs to 15 residues. Trimming took 5 bases from V and 7 from J; bases not matched to a gene: 10. CDR1 and CDR2 (germline): SEHNR, FQNEAQ (reference sequence). This CDR3 reads CASSLATGVGQPQHF. CDR3 DNA: TGTGCCAGCAGCCTCGCGACAGGGGTGGGACAGCCCCAGCATTTT.

The CDR3 loop reads CASRLPGAPYNEQFF. The CDR3 DNA reads TGTGCCAGCAGATTACCAGGGGCCCCCTACAATGAGCAGTTCTTC. The chain couples TRBV2 to TRBJ2-1, with D perhaps TRBD1 (6 bases). V shed 6 bases and J shed 2 bases, with 14 bases lying between them. The CDR3 spans 15 residues. Germline V gene sequence: CDR1 SNHLY, CDR2 FYNNEI.

As for this clonotype: Sequence at one end of the junction differs from germline and may be a read error. V usage is TRBV14 and J usage is TRBJ1-1, with 7 bases that match TRBD1. The CDR3 has 17 amino acids. Germline CDR1 is SGHDN and CDR2 is FVKESK. In DNA, the CDR3 is TGTGCCAGCAGCCAAGTAGGGATCCGACAGGGAGGAACTGGAGCTTTCTTT. It codes for CASSQVGIRQGGTGAFF.

This clonotype was observed a single time. The CDR3 sequence: CASSLVSRDRNNEQFF. CDR3 nucleotides: TGTGCCAGCAGCTTAGTAAGTCGGGACAGAAACAATGAGCAGTTCTTC. The V and J genes are TRBV11-1 and TRBJ2-1; 7 bases match TRBD1. Germline-derived CDR1 and CDR2 are SGHAT and FQDESV (reference sequence). The CDR3 length is 16 residues. V was clipped by 1 base and J by 5 bases; unmatched bases: 8.

This clonotype was seen a handful of times. This rearrangement joins TRBV6-1 to TRBJ2-1; TRBD2 matches at 7 bases. The junction had 6 bases not matched to a gene; V was cut back by 1 base and J by 3 bases. The CDR3 spans 16 residues. Germline assignment: CDR1 MNHNS and CDR2 SASEGT. The CDR3 here is CASSEGSGADYNEQFF. CDR3 sequence (DNA): TGTGCCAGCAGTGAAGGAAGCGGGGCTGACTACAATGAGCAGTTCTTC.

J is TRBJ1-3 and V is TRBV13, with 12 bases that match TRBD1. Per the germline V gene, CDR1 is PRHDT and CDR2 is FYEKMQ (reference sequence). CDR3 length: 15 amino acids. V trimming: 8 bases; J trimming: 2 bases; junction bases outside the gene matches: 4. CDR3 nucleotides: TGTGCCAGCGCGGGACAGGGGGCAGCTGGAAACACCATATATTTT. As protein: CASAGQGAAGNTIYF.

There are a few counts of this clonotype. V gene TRBV5-1 combines with J gene TRBJ2-7, with 14 nucleotides matching TRBD2. Per germline, CDR1 SGHRS and CDR2 YFSETQ. With 0 bases clipped from V and 1 base from J, the junction kept 6 bases outside the gene matches. The CDR3 runs to 18 residues. CDR3 amino acids: CASSLGGLAGVSSYEQYF. The CDR3 DNA is TGCGCCAGCAGCTTGGGGGGACTAGCGGGAGTATCTTCCTACGAGCAGTACTTC.

The chain uses TRBV20-1 and TRBJ2-2; TRBD1 might be the D (5 bases). The germline CDR1 and CDR2 sequences are DFQATT and SNEGSKA (reference sequence). The CDR3 consists of 14 residues. Trimming left V 5 bases short and J 2 bases short, with 12 bases between. The CDR3 spells CSAFSTGNTGELFF. The CDR3 DNA reads TGCAGTGCTTTTTCAACAGGAAACACCGGGGAGCTGTTTTTT.

This clonotype was detected a few times. The genes are TRBV2 and TRBJ1-2; possible D gene TRBD1, 6 bases. CDR1 and CDR2 from the germline V gene are SNHLY and FYNNEI. Trimming took 6 bases from V and 5 from J, leaving 19 bases between them. There are 15 residues in the CDR3. In DNA, the CDR3 is TGTGCCAGCAGCCCAACATCGGGGGGCTCTTATGGCTACACCTTC. Translated, it gives CASSPTSGGSYGYTF.

The sample holds a few counts of this clonotype. The chain employs TRBV10-1 and TRBJ2-3; weak D call: TRBD2 (7 bases). Looked up from germline, CDR1 is WNHNN and CDR2 is SYGVQD (reference sequence). V lost 3 bases and J 4 bases, leaving 11 bases between the germline ends. The length of the CDR3 is 14 residues. Written as DNA, the CDR3 is TGCGCCAGCAGTGATAGGGGGGGTCCAGATACGCAGTATTTT. It specifies CASSDRGGPDTQYF.

The chain has TRBV20-1 and TRBJ1-2, with D possibly being TRBD1 (5 bases). CDR3 length: 11 residues. CDR1 and CDR2 (germline): DFQATT, SNEGSKA (reference sequence). Deletions cut 6 bases from V and 8 bases from J, with 13 bases between. The CDR3 coding sequence is TGCAGTGCGAGGGACGAAGGGGGCTACACCTTC. Encoded protein: CSARDEGGYTF.